These T cell receptor beta chains were read from a single sample in a study of cytomegalovirus exposure and HLA in healthy donors. Data came from immunoSEQ multiplex PCR; TCRdb stores just in-frame clones and leaves some out. The table records tens of thousands of clones, 65% to 85% of them present only once. Sequences were obtained from PBMCs. The receptors were sampled from a woman in her twenties or thirties in good health and CMV-seropositive. CDR3s include the opening cysteine and the closing phenylalanine or tryptophan. The D gene is left open where the match is weak. Size is stated for part of the rows, as once, few or many counts, or as a class when the clone is expanded.

D gene	J gene	V gene	clone size	CDR3 DNA	CDR3 protein
TRBD1	TRBJ1-1	TRBV11-1	.	TGTGCCAGCAGCTCGCAGGGGGCCATGAACACTGAAGCTTTCTTT	CASSSQGAMNTEAFF
.	TRBJ2-2	TRBV5-1	once	TGCGCCAGCGGGGGGACCGTCGGGGGCGGGGAGCTGTTTTTT	CASGGTVGGGELFF
TRBD1	TRBJ1-1	TRBV6-5	.	TGTGCCAGTATAACCCCCGGCGGACAGGGAGCTTTCTTT	CASITPGGQGAFF
TRBD1	TRBJ1-6	TRBV19	.	TGTGCCAGTAGGGACCCCGGACAGGGCGATTCACCCCTCCACTTT	CASRDPGQGDSPLHF
.	TRBJ1-3	TRBV9	.	TGTGCCAGCAGCGTTTCTTCTGGAGGGAGCCGAACCTCTGGAAACACCATATATTTT	CASSVSSGGSRTSGNTIYF
.	TRBJ2-7	TRBV28	.	TGTGCCGTCGGGACTCCCCTCAGGATCGAGCAGTACTTC	CAVGTPLRIEQYF
TRBD1	TRBJ1-5	TRBV7-9	.	TGTGCCAGCAGCGCGACAGGGTCCAATCAGCCCCAGCATTTT	CASSATGSNQPQHF
.	TRBJ1-2	TRBV5-1	.	TGCGCCAGCCGGGGGACGGAACGATCCTATGGCTACACCTTC	CASRGTERSYGYTF
TRBD1	TRBJ1-2	TRBV6-6	.	TGTGCCAGCAGGGGACAGGGCACGTATGGCTACACCTTC	CASRGQGTYGYTF
.	TRBJ1-3	TRBV10-2	.	TGCGCCAGCAGTGAATCACAGGGCTCTGGAAACACCATATATTTT	CASSESQGSGNTIYF
TRBD1	TRBJ2-1	TRBV7-8	.	TGTGCCAGCAGCTTAAGACAGGGGGGTTACAATGAGCAGTTCTTC	CASSLRQGGYNEQFF
TRBD1	TRBJ1-2	TRBV6-5	.	TGTGCCAGCACCAGGGACAGGGGAGGGTACACCTTC	CASTRDRGGYTF
.	TRBJ1-3	TRBV27	.	TGTGCCAGCAGTTTCGGCCGAGGGTCAAACACCATATATTTT	CASSFGRGSNTIYF